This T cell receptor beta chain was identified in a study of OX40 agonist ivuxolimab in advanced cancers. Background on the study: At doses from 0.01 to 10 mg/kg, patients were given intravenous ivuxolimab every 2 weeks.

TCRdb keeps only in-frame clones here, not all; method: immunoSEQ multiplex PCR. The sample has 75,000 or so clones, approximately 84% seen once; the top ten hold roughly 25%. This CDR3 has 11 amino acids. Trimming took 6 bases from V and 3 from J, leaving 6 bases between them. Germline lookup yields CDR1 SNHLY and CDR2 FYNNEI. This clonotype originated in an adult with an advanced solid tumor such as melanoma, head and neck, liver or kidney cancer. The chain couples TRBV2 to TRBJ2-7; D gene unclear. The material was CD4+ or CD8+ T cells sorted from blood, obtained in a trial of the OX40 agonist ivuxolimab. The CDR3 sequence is CASSDHYEQYF. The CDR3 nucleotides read TGTGCCAGCAGCGATCACTACGAGCAGTACTTC.